This T cell receptor (beta chain) derives from a study of T-cell reconstitution after alpha-beta-depleted transplantation in children. This CDR3 comprises 12 residues. Between the trimmed V and J ends, which lost 6 bases and 1 base, there was a span of 7 bases. Germline V gene data show CDR1 as MNHEY and CDR2 as SMNVEV (reference sequence). This clonotype was detected many times. It was with unique molecular identifiers that the TCRbeta library was prepared. TCRdb re-called the PCR reads with MiXCR, one entry per CDR3 protein. Among roughly 610,000 distinct CDR3 sequences listed, about 10% were seen once.

V gene TRBV27 combines with J gene TRBJ2-7; no firm D call. The sequencing here drew on PBMCs from the stem cell graft donor, taken from the stem cell graft. The sequence was obtained from a human donor who donated a stem cell graft to a child with acute myeloid leukemia. CDR3 region: CASRGTSYEQYF. The CDR3, as DNA: TGTGCCAGCAGGGGCACTTCCTACGAGCAGTACTTC.